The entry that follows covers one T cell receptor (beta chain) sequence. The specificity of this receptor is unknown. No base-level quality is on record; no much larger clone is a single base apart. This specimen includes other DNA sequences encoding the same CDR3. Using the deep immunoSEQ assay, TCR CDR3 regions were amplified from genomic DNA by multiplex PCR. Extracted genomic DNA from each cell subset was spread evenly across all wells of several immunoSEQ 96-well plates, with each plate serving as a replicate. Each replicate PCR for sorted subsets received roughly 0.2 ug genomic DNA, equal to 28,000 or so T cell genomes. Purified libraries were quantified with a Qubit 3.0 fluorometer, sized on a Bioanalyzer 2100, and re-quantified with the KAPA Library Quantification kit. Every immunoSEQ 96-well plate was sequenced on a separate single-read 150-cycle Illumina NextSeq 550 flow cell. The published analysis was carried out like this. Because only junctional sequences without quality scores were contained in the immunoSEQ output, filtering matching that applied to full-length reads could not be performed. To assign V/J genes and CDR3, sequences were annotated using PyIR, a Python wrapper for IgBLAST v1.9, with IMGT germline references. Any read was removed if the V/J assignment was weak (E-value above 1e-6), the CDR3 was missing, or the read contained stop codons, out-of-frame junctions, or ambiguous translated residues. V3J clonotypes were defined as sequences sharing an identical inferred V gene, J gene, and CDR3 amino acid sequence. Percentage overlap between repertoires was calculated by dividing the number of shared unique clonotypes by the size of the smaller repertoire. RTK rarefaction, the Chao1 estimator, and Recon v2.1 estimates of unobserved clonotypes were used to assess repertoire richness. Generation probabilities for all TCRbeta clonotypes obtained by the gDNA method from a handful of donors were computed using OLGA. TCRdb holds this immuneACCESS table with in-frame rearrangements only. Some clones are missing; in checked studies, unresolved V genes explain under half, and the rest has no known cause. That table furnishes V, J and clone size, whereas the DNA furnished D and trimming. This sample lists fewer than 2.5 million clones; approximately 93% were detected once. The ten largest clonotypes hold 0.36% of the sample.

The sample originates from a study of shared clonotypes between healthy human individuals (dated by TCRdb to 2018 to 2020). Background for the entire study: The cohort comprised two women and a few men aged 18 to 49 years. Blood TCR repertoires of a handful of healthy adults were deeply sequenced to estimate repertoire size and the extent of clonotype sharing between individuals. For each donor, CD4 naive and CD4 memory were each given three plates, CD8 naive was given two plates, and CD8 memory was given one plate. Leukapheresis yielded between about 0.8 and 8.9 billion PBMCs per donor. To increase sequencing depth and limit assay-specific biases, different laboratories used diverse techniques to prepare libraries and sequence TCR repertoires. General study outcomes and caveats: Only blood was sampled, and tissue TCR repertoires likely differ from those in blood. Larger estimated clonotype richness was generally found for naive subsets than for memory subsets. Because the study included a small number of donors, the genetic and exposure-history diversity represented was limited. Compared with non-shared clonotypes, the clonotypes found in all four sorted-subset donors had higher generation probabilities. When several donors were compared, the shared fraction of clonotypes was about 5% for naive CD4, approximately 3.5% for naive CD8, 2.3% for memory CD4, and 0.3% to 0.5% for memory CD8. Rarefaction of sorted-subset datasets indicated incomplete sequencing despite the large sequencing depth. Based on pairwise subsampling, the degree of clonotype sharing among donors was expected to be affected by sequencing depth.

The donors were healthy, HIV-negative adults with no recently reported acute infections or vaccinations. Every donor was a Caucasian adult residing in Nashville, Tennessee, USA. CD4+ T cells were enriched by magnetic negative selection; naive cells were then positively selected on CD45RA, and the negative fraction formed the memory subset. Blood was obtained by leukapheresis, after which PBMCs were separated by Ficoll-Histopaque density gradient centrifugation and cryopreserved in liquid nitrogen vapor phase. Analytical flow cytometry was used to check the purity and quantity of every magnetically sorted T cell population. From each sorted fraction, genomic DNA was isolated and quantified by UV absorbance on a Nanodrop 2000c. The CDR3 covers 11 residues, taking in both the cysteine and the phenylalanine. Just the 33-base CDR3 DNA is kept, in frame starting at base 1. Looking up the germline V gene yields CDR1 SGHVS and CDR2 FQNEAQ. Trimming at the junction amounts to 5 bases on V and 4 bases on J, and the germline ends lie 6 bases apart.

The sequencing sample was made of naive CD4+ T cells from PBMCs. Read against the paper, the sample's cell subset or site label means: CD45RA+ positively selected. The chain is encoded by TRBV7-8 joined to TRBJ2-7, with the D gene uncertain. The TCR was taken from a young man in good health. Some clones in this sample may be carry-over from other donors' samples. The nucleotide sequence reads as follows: TGTGCCAGCAGCCCGCAGTACGAGCAGTACTTC. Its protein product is CASSPQYEQYF.